This passage covers 4 T cell receptor beta chains from one sample sequenced in a study of T cell responses to AZD1222 COVID-19 vaccine (dated by TCRdb to 2020 to 2022). The library was obtained by the immunoSEQ multiplex PCR assay. The table was pulled from immuneACCESS by TCRdb, which kept in-frame rearrangements only. Such tables lose some clones; where checked, under half of the loss comes from unresolved V genes, and the rest has no known cause. The sample includes approximately 150,000 clones, with approximately 90% observed a single time. The ten largest clones capture approximately 4.3% of the sample. The time point label here, explained by the study, means: about 28 days (+/-7) after the second vaccine dose. Material: peripheral blood, obtained 28 days after the second AZD1222 dose. All receptors come from an adult who received the AZD1222 COVID-19 vaccine.

The chain carries TRBV28 and TRBJ1-5; D call uncertain. Germline V CDR1 and CDR2: MDHEN, SYDVKM. The CDR3 sequence is 15 residues long. V was shortened by 7 bases and J by 3 bases, with 16 bases between the two germline ends. This CDR3 reads CASIPGGEPNQPQHF. As DNA, the CDR3 is TGTGCCAGCATCCCCGGTGGGGAGCCCAATCAGCCCCAGCATTTT. The full variable domain, in which reference TRBV28 and TRBJ1-5 provide the parts outside the CDR3, is DVKVTQSSRYLVKRTGEKVFLECVQDMDHENMFWYRQDPGLGLRLIYFSYDVKMKEKGDIPEGYSVSREKKERFSLILESASTNQTSMYLCASIPGGEPNQPQHFGDGTRLSIL.

The rearrangement joins TRBV19 to TRBJ1-2, with 7 bases aligning to TRBD1. V lost 7 bases and J lost 5; bases outside the gene matches: 13. Germline V lookup: CDR1 LNHDA, CDR2 SQIVND (reference sequence). The CDR3 sequence is 15 residues long. CDR3 amino acids: CASTDNRGQRYGYTF. In nucleotides, the CDR3 is TGTGCCAGTACCGACAACCGGGGACAGAGATATGGCTACACCTTC.

The chain recombines TRBV6-4 with TRBJ2-3, with D possibly being TRBD2 (6 bases). Trimming left V 4 bases short and J 2 bases short, with 10 bases between. From germline, CDR1 is MRHNA and CDR2 SNTAGT. This CDR3 is built from 14 residues. CDR3 bases: TGTGCCAGCAGTGCGGAGGGGCCCACAGATACGCAGTATTTT. Translated: CASSAEGPTDTQYF.

The V gene is TRBV12-5, the J gene TRBJ1-5; a weak D match, TRBD1 (6 bases). Germline CDR1 LGHNT, CDR2 FRNRAP. The CDR3 is made up of 17 amino acids. Trimming removed 0 bases at V and 6 bases at J, with 18 bases between. CDR3 protein: CASGLVQVGGVSQPQHF. The CDR3 nucleotides read TGTGCTAGTGGTTTGGTACAGGTGGGGGGCGTAAGTCAGCCCCAGCATTTT.